These T cell receptor beta chains were read from a single sample in a study of glioma-infiltrating T cells. One entry per CDR3 protein, called by TCRdb with MiXCR from the multiplex PCR reads. The sample lists tens of thousands of distinct CDR3 sequences; roughly 40% were seen once. Source material: glioma tissue, nonneoplastic brain tissue, or PBMCs (not recorded which). The receptor set was obtained from a human donor with low-grade glioma or glioblastoma, undergoing nonglioma brain surgery, or in good health (not recorded which). CDR3s include the opening cysteine and the closing phenylalanine or tryptophan. A D gene is named only where the DNA matches it firmly. Clone size is stated in some rows and not others, as once, few, many or a class when expanded.

CDR3aa: CASSPLGNNKNIQYF
CDR3nt: TGTGCCAGCTCACCACTTGGAAATAACAAAAACATTCAGTACTTC
j_gene: TRBJ2-4
d_gene: -
v_gene: TRBV18
abundance: many

CDR3aa: CASRNLAGSYNEQFF
CDR3nt: TGTGCCAGCAGAAATCTAGCGGGGTCATACAATGAGCAGTTCTTC
j_gene: TRBJ2-1
d_gene: TRBD2
v_gene: TRBV12-3/TRBV12-4
abundance: many

CDR3aa: CASSFGTATDTQYF
CDR3nt: TGCGCCAGCAGCTTCGGGACAGCCACAGATACGCAGTATTTT
j_gene: TRBJ2-3
d_gene: TRBD1
v_gene: TRBV5-1
abundance: few

CDR3aa: CSARDSTRGYGYTF
CDR3nt: TGCAGTGCTAGAGATTCGACAAGGGGCTATGGCTACACCTTC
j_gene: TRBJ1-2
d_gene: -
v_gene: TRBV20-1
abundance: many

CDR3aa: CASSYPGQLNTEAFF
CDR3nt: TGTGCCAGCAGCTACCCAGGACAGCTGAACACTGAAGCTTTCTTT
j_gene: TRBJ1-1
d_gene: -
v_gene: TRBV5-4
abundance: many

CDR3aa: CASSSLAPTYNEQFF
CDR3nt: TGTGCCAGCAGCTCCCTAGCGCCTACCTACAATGAGCAGTTCTTC
j_gene: TRBJ2-1
d_gene: -
v_gene: TRBV7-2
abundance: many

CDR3aa: CASSPDIQETQYF
CDR3nt: TGTGCCAGCAGCCCAGACATCCAAGAGACCCAGTACTTC
j_gene: TRBJ2-5
d_gene: -
v_gene: TRBV3-1
abundance: many

CDR3aa: CASSEGFQADTQYF
CDR3nt: TGTGCCAGCAGTGAAGGTTTCCAGGCGGATACGCAGTATTTT
j_gene: TRBJ2-3
d_gene: -
v_gene: TRBV6-1
abundance: many

CDR3aa: CASSFNGVNQPQHF
CDR3nt: TGTGCCAGCAGCTTCAATGGGGTAAATCAGCCCCAGCATTTT
j_gene: TRBJ1-5
d_gene: -
v_gene: TRBV5-4
abundance: many

CDR3aa: CASSSRRRLVSLGEQFF
CDR3nt: TGTGCCAGCAGCTCGAGGCGTCGACTAGTATCTCTTGGTGAGCAGTTCTTC
j_gene: TRBJ2-1
d_gene: -
v_gene: TRBV11-3
abundance: many

CDR3aa: CASSYAGQGYQPQHF
CDR3nt: TGTGCCAGCAGTTACGCGGGACAGGGGTATCAGCCCCAGCATTTT
j_gene: TRBJ1-5
d_gene: TRBD1
v_gene: TRBV6-6
abundance: once

CDR3aa: CSARARTDCTDTQYF
CDR3nt: TGCAGTGCTAGAGCTCGGACGGACTGCACAGATACGCAGTATTTC
j_gene: TRBJ2-3
d_gene: -
v_gene: TRBV20-1
abundance: once

CDR3aa: CASSENGSHQPQHF
CDR3nt: TGTGCCAGCAGTGAAAATGGGTCCCATCAGCCCCAGCATTTT
j_gene: TRBJ1-5
d_gene: -
v_gene: TRBV6-1
abundance: many

CDR3aa: CASTTGGRYEQYF
CDR3nt: TGTGCCAGCACAACAGGGGGGAGATACGAGCAGTACTTC
j_gene: TRBJ2-7
d_gene: TRBD1
v_gene: TRBV3-1
abundance: many

CDR3aa: CAGRTSGDNEQFF
CDR3nt: TGTGCCGGAAGGACTAGCGGGGACAATGAGCAGTTCTTC
j_gene: TRBJ2-1
d_gene: TRBD2
v_gene: TRBV6-1
abundance: many

CDR3aa: CASSTSARQVVGEQFF
CDR3nt: TGTGCCAGCAGCACCTCAGCGAGACAGGTGGTGGGTGAGCAGTTCTTC
j_gene: TRBJ2-1
d_gene: -
v_gene: TRBV13
abundance: -

CDR3aa: CASSQGLAGTQETQYF
CDR3nt: TGTGCCAGCTCACAGGGACTAGCGGGGACCCAAGAGACCCAGTACTTC
j_gene: TRBJ2-5
d_gene: TRBD2
v_gene: TRBV18
abundance: many

CDR3aa: CSVEWRMGEAQYF
CDR3nt: TGCAGCGTTGAGTGGAGGATGGGAGAGGCCCAGTACTTC
j_gene: TRBJ2-5
d_gene: -
v_gene: TRBV29-1
abundance: -

CDR3aa: CSAQQTSTDTQYF
CDR3nt: TGCAGTGCCCAACAAACTAGCACAGATACGCAGTATTTT
j_gene: TRBJ2-3
d_gene: -
v_gene: TRBV20-1
abundance: many

CDR3aa: CATSLRQSFYNYTF
CDR3nt: TGTGCCACCAGCCTTAGACAGTCTTTCTATAACTACACCTTC
j_gene: TRBJ1-2
d_gene: -
v_gene: TRBV15
abundance: -

CDR3aa: CATSRDTGTRQGTQYF
CDR3nt: TGTGCCACCAGCAGAGATACGGGGACACGCCAAGGGACCCAGTACTTC
j_gene: TRBJ2-5
d_gene: -
v_gene: TRBV15
abundance: many

CDR3aa: CASSKPGPRLNEQFF
CDR3nt: TGTGCCAGCAGTAAACCGGGACCTAGACTCAATGAGCAGTTCTTC
j_gene: TRBJ2-1
d_gene: -
v_gene: TRBV6-1
abundance: many